Described below is a single TCR beta chain sequence and its context. This specimen comes from a study of shared clonotypes between healthy human individuals. Study at large: Each donor contributed plates that comprised three CD4 naive, three CD4 memory, two CD8 naive and one CD8 memory.

Germline CDR1 is SGDLS and CDR2 is YYNGEE. The CDR3 runs to 16 residues. V was pared by 3 bases and J by 7 bases, with 21 bases between. TCRdb's table, derived via immunoSEQ multiplex PCR, lists solely in-frame clones and lacks some. The profile covers millions of clones, with around 93% appearing a single time and over 1.5% taken by the ten largest. Naive CD8 cells were CD45RO-negative, positively selected for CCR7, excluding terminally differentiated effector memory CD45RA+ cells. The sequence was collected from a man younger than 30 in good health. Some clones in this sample may be carry-over from other donors' samples. Material for sequencing was naive CD8+ T cells from PBMCs. J is TRBJ2-3 and V is TRBV9, with D perhaps TRBD2 (5 bases). This CDR3 reads CASSDSRVTPQYTQYF. The DNA of the CDR3 is TGTGCCAGCAGCGATTCGCGGGTTACTCCACAGTATACGCAGTATTTT.